The 32 T cell receptor beta chains in this list originate from one sample, sequenced in a study of blood T cell repertoires in COVID-19. TCRdb's copy holds only in-frame clones and misses some; the assay was immunoSEQ multiplex PCR. The sample carries around 300,000 clones, about 90% recorded once. The source material was peripheral blood. These receptors were taken from a young woman with COVID-19, enrolled during active disease.

The V gene is TRBV5-1, the J gene TRBJ1-1; TRBD1 matches 7 bases. The CDR3 is 15 amino acids. The V segment lost 0 bases and the J segment 2 bases; nucleotides outside the gene matches: 4. Germline V gene lookup returns CDR1 SGHRS and CDR2 YFSETQ. CDR3 coding DNA: TGCGCCAGCAGCTTGGTGGCAGGGGGAAACACTGAAGCTTTCTTT. It is translated as CASSLVAGGNTEAFF.

The J gene is TRBJ2-2, the V gene TRBV19; D unresolved. There are 15 residues in the CDR3. The V gene's germline CDR1 is LNHDA and CDR2 SQIVND (reference sequence). Trimming removed 3 bases from V and 4 bases from J, with 12 bases in between. The CDR3 loop is CASSIFSTGTGELFF. CDR3 in DNA: TGTGCCAGTAGTATCTTTTCGACGGGCACCGGGGAGCTGTTTTTT.

The J gene is TRBJ2-1, the V gene TRBV2; the match to TRBD1 covers 8 bases. This CDR3 has 15 amino acids. The germline V gene has CDR1 SNHLY and CDR2 FYNNEI. V shed 6 bases and J 5 bases; nucleotides not matched to a gene: 9. The CDR3 reads CASRPGQDGDNEQFF. The CDR3 DNA is TGTGCCAGCAGGCCGGGACAGGATGGGGACAATGAGCAGTTCTTC.

The J gene is TRBJ1-1, the V gene TRBV5-4, with no clear D. The CDR3 runs to 13 residues. V was shortened by 0 bases and J by 6 bases, with 9 bases between the two germline ends. The germline CDR1 and CDR2 sequences are SGHNT and YYREEE (reference sequence). This chain's CDR3 is CASSLATVSEAFF. Here the CDR3 DNA reads TGTGCCAGCAGCTTGGCCACGGTCTCTGAAGCTTTCTTT.

The chain combines TRBV6-6 with TRBJ2-2, with 7 bases aligning to TRBD1. V dropped 9 bases and J dropped 2; count of bases not matched to a gene: 6. The CDR3 length is 14 residues. CDR1 is MNHNY, CDR2 SVGAGI, per germline (reference sequence). The CDR3 DNA reads TGTGCCAGTACGGGACAGACAAACACCGGGGAGCTGTTTTTT. It codes for CASTGQTNTGELFF.

This clone was picked up one time. J is TRBJ2-3 and V is TRBV6-5, with a tentative D call TRBD2 (6 bases). CDR3 length: 15 amino acids. From germline, CDR1 is MNHEY and CDR2 SVGAGI. V was clipped by 7 bases and J by 3 bases, with 17 bases between them. This chain's CDR3 is CASISLRAGTDTQYF. CDR3 bases: TGTGCCAGCATTAGCTTGCGGGCGGGAACAGATACGCAGTATTTT.

This sequence joins TRBV5-1 and TRBJ1-1; no clear D. Trimming cost V 4 bases and J 3 bases, with 10 bases left between them. Germline V gene data show CDR1 as SGHRS and CDR2 as YFSETQ. There are 13 residues in the CDR3. CDR3 in DNA: TGCGCCAGCAGCCCCGTAGGAGACACTGAAGCTTTCTTT. Its protein product is CASSPVGDTEAFF.

This clone has more than one count but fewer than ten. The genes are TRBV11-2 and TRBJ2-7; TRBD2 matches at 13 bases. The CDR3 has 14 amino acids. Germline assignment: CDR1 SGHAT and CDR2 FQNNGV. Losses at the gene ends were 4 bases for V and 12 bases for J; bases not matched to a gene: 9. This CDR3 reads CASSSGLAGEEGYF. CDR3 bases: TGTGCCAGCAGCTCCGGACTAGCGGGAGAAGAGGGGTACTTC. Based on the CDR3 plus reference TRBV11-2 and TRBJ2-7, the full variable domain is EAGVAQSPRYKIIEKRQSVAFWCNPISGHATLYWYQQILGQGPKLLIQFQNNGVVDDSQLPKDRFSAERLKGVDSTLKIQPAKLEDSAVYLCASSSGLAGEEGYFGPGTRLTVT.

V is TRBV5-6 and J is TRBJ1-1, with a tentative D call TRBD1 (6 bases). V gave up 4 bases and J gave up 4 bases, with 17 bases separating them. The CDR3 loop spans 15 amino acids. CDR1 SGHDT and CDR2 YYEEEE come from the germline V gene. CDR3 sequence: CASSLNRVVSTEAFF. The DNA for the CDR3 is TGTGCCAGCAGCCTAAACAGGGTAGTAAGCACTGAAGCTTTCTTT.

The chain couples TRBV12-3 or TRBV12-4 to TRBJ1-3; D not certain. V gave up 6 bases and J gave up 8 bases, with 8 bases separating them. The CDR3 has 11 residues. The CDR3 here is CASRTPDTIYF. DNA for the CDR3: TGTGCCAGCAGAACTCCGGACACCATATATTTT.

This rearrangement joins TRBV28 to TRBJ1-5, with D possibly being TRBD1 (6 bases). With 5 bases removed from V and 11 bases from J, the gap between germline ends came to 10 bases. The germline gives CDR1 MDHEN, CDR2 SYDVKM. CDR3 size: 11 residues. For the CDR3, the DNA is TGTGCCAGCAGTCCACACAGGGCCCAGCATTTT. Protein product: CASSPHRAQHF.

V usage is TRBV25-1 and J usage is TRBJ1-5, with a tentative D call TRBD1 (5 bases). V shed 1 base and J shed 4 bases, with 8 bases lying between them. In germline, CDR1 is MGHDK, CDR2 SYGVNS. The CDR3 has 14 residues. CDR3: CASSESGGNQPQHF. The CDR3 DNA reads as TGTGCCAGCAGTGAATCTGGGGGGAATCAGCCCCAGCATTTT.

The J gene is TRBJ2-3, the V gene TRBV10-3; D not certain. Trimming left V 3 bases short and J 0 bases short, with 10 bases between. This CDR3 has 15 amino acids. Germline assignment: CDR1 ENHRY and CDR2 SYGVKD. In nucleotides, the CDR3 is TGTGCCATCAGTGATCGAGCGCCTAGCACAGATACGCAGTATTTT. This gives the protein CAISDRAPSTDTQYF.

As for this clone: Other DNA variants within this sample encode the same CDR3. The gene calls are TRBV27 and TRBJ2-7, with no clear D. Germline assignment: CDR1 MNHEY and CDR2 SMNVEV (reference sequence). This CDR3 spans 13 amino acids. Trimming removed 0 bases at V and 0 bases at J, with 3 bases between. The chain's CDR3 is CASSLSGSYEQYF. In nucleotides, the CDR3 is TGTGCCAGCAGTTTATCCGGCTCCTACGAGCAGTACTTC.

V gene TRBV5-4 combines with J gene TRBJ2-2; 8 bases agree with TRBD2. Germline V gene data show CDR1 as SGHNT and CDR2 as YYREEE (reference sequence). V was clipped by 2 bases and J by 0 bases; unmatched bases: 0. This CDR3 has 15 amino acids. The CDR3 protein is CASSFSGTNTGELFF. For the CDR3, the DNA is TGTGCCAGCAGCTTTAGCGGGACGAACACCGGGGAGCTGTTTTTT.

The chain recombines TRBV6-5 with TRBJ2-1; 7 bases fit TRBD1. The CDR3 loop spans 13 amino acids. Per germline, CDR1 MNHEY and CDR2 SVGAGI. V gave up 6 bases and J gave up 4 bases; unmatched junction bases: 3. This CDR3 is CASSTGQYNEQFF. CDR3 sequence (DNA): TGTGCCAGCAGCACGGGACAGTACAATGAGCAGTTCTTC.

J is TRBJ1-1 and V is TRBV5-3, with 10 bases matching TRBD1. Being an ORF, TRBV5-3 has a function that is uncertain. Trimming took 2 bases from V and 0 from J; bases not matched to a gene: 4. This CDR3 comprises 16 residues. The CDR3 nucleotides are TGTGCCAGAAGCTTAAGTGACAGGGGGCTGAACACTGAAGCTTTCTTT. Amino acid sequence: CARSLSDRGLNTEAFF.

CDR3 protein: CASSLSQGTEQFF. The CDR3 DNA reads TGTGCCAGCAGTTTATCACAGGGAACTGAGCAGTTCTTC. The V and J genes are TRBV27 and TRBJ2-1, with a weak D call TRBD1 (6 bases). The CDR3 runs to 13 residues. Germline V lookup: CDR1 MNHEY, CDR2 SMNVEV (reference sequence). V was shortened by 0 bases and J by 9 bases, with 9 bases between the two germline ends.

The chain couples TRBV27 to TRBJ1-4; D gene uncertain. The V end lost 3 bases, the J end lost 7 bases, and 9 bases lay between the germline ends. Germline CDR1 reads MNHEY; CDR2 reads SMNVEV (reference sequence). The CDR3 is made up of 13 amino acids. CDR3 amino acids: CASSLWATEKLFF. As DNA, the CDR3 is TGTGCCAGCAGTTTGTGGGCGACTGAAAAACTGTTTTTT.

The chain carries TRBV7-9 and TRBJ2-3; D may be TRBD2 (6 bases). This CDR3 has 16 amino acids. Per germline, CDR1 SEHNR and CDR2 FQNEAQ (reference sequence). V was clipped by 3 bases and J by 2 bases, with 15 bases between them. CDR3 protein: CASSLDSGANTDTQYF. CDR3 nucleotide sequence: TGTGCCAGCAGCTTGGATAGCGGAGCAAACACAGATACGCAGTATTTT.

The CDR3 bases are TGTGCCTGGACCCGTGGTCAAGGGGCCCCCCACGAGCAGTACTTC. Translation: CAWTRGQGAPHEQYF. V is TRBV30 and J is TRBJ2-7; tentative D call: TRBD1 (5 bases). Germline assignment: CDR1 GTSNPN and CDR2 SVGIG (reference sequence). V lost 4 bases and J 5 bases, leaving 21 bases between the germline ends. This CDR3 comprises 15 residues.

A single count supports this clone. This chain joins TRBV5-5 and TRBJ1-1; D not certain. The CDR3 runs 17 residues. V gave up 4 bases and J gave up 0 bases, with 19 bases separating them. Germline CDR1 reads SGHKS; CDR2 reads YYEKEE (reference sequence). This CDR3 reads CASSTTLIYVMNTEAFF. CDR3 bases: TGTGCCAGCAGCACGACACTGATCTACGTTATGAACACTGAAGCTTTCTTT.

This clone was found once. The chain joins TRBV11-1 to TRBJ2-7; 7 bases are a match to TRBD2. There are 16 residues in the CDR3. Germline assignment: CDR1 SGHAT and CDR2 FQDESV (reference sequence). V shed 5 bases, J shed 0 bases, and the junction held 10 bases outside the gene matches. The CDR3, as DNA: TGTGCCAGCAGCCTTCTAGCGGATGTAAGCTCCTACGAGCAGTACTTC. This encodes CASSLLADVSSYEQYF.

The chain is built from TRBV28 and TRBJ1-5; TRBD1 matches 12 bases. The CDR3 sequence is 16 residues long. The ends lost 5 bases at V and 7 bases at J; junction bases unmatched: 9. Per the germline V gene, CDR1 is MDHEN and CDR2 is SYDVKM. The CDR3 here is CASSPRDRGRGQPQHF. CDR3 nucleotide sequence: TGTGCCAGCAGTCCCCGGGACAGGGGGCGGGGGCAGCCCCAGCATTTT.

J is TRBJ2-1 and V is TRBV5-1, with D perhaps TRBD1 (5 bases). CDR1 SGHRS and CDR2 YFSETQ come from the germline V gene. Trimming left V 4 bases short and J 4 bases short, with 9 bases between. The CDR3 runs to 13 residues. CDR3 loop: CASSDTGYNEQFF. The CDR3 region has the DNA TGCGCCAGCAGCGACACAGGTTACAATGAGCAGTTCTTC.

The CDR3 DNA reads TGTGCCAGCCCCACTGAGTCACCGGGACAGCCGAGCAATCAGCCCCAGCATTTT. Protein product: CASPTESPGQPSNQPQHF. The rearrangement links TRBV21-1 to TRBJ1-5; the D call of TRBD1 is as the table states it, not checked on the DNA. TRBV21-1 is termed a pseudogene. The CDR3 has 18 residues.

This sequence joins TRBV6-6 and TRBJ2-1; 10 positions agree with TRBD2. The germline V gene encodes CDR1 MNHNY and CDR2 SVGAGI (reference sequence). This CDR3 is built from 12 residues. V shed 5 bases, J shed 10 bases, and the junction held 2 bases outside the gene matches. The CDR3: CASSLAGEEQFF. CDR3 nucleotide sequence: TGTGCCAGCAGTCTAGCGGGAGAGGAGCAGTTCTTC.

The chain employs TRBV7-8 and TRBJ2-1, with 15 bases matching TRBD2. The ends lost 3 bases at V and 9 bases at J; junction bases unmatched: 3. Germline assignment: CDR1 SGHVS and CDR2 FQNEAQ. The CDR3 contains 15 residues. DNA for the CDR3: TGTGCCAGCAGCTTCCGGACTAGCGGGGGGGGTGAGCAGTTCTTC. It is translated as CASSFRTSGGGEQFF. The full variable domain, completed using reference TRBV7-8 and TRBJ2-1, is GAGVSQSPRYKVAKRGQDVALRCDPISGHVSLFWYQQALGQGPEFLTYFQNEAQLDKSGLPSDRFFAERPEGSVSTLKIQRTQQEDSAVYLCASSFRTSGGGEQFFGPGTRLTVL.

This rearrangement joins TRBV5-1 to TRBJ1-1; 9 bases align to TRBD1. The CDR3 runs 15 residues. The V gene end was trimmed by 4 bases and the J gene end by 4 bases; junction bases not matched to a gene: 8. Per the germline V gene, CDR1 is SGHRS and CDR2 is YFSETQ. The CDR3 loop is CASSPNRGPSTEAFF. The CDR3 DNA sequence: TGCGCCAGCAGCCCCAACAGGGGGCCTTCCACTGAAGCTTTCTTT.

This chain connects TRBV18 to TRBJ1-5, with TRBD1 matching 8 bases. V gave up 6 bases and J gave up 0 bases; unmatched junction bases: 4. The length of the CDR3 is 15 residues. Germline V gene lookup returns CDR1 KGHSH and CDR2 LQKENI. The CDR3 DNA follows: TGTGCCAGCTCGATGACAGGGGATAGCAATCAGCCCCAGCATTTT. Translated: CASSMTGDSNQPQHF.

This clone was counted a few times. The genes are TRBV5-4 and TRBJ1-1; maybe TRBD1 (6 bases). The CDR3 has 15 amino acids. Germline CDR1 and CDR2: SGHNT and YYREEE (reference sequence). The V gene lost 0 bases and the J gene lost 4 bases, with 13 bases spanning the gap. The CDR3 loop reads CASSLGSVGGTEAFF. CDR3 nucleotides: TGTGCCAGCAGCTTGGGATCAGTAGGGGGCACTGAAGCTTTCTTT.

The chain links TRBV25-1 to TRBJ2-7; D possibly corresponds to TRBD1 (6 bases). Trimming shortened V by 5 bases and J by 7 bases, and 18 bases separated the two germline ends. Per germline, CDR1 MGHDK and CDR2 SYGVNS. The CDR3 sequence is 14 residues long. The CDR3 is CASSLQGVKVEQYF. DNA of the CDR3: TGTGCCAGCAGTCTACAGGGAGTTAAGGTAGAGCAGTACTTC.